This T cell receptor (beta chain) stems from a study of neurological immune-mediated disorders (dated by TCRdb to the late 2010s). Study-wide context: The study compared peripheral blood TCR-beta repertoires of HTLV-I-associated myelopathy (HAM/TSP) patients, multiple sclerosis patients and healthy controls using UMI-based sequencing. Longitudinal HAM/TSP donors and healthy donors each had 3 time-points at intervals of about 3-45 months. Longitudinal samples, technical triplicates and paired sorted CD4+ and CD8+ T-cell subsets, alongside PBMC samples, were included among the 90 to 130 TCR-beta libraries. Of the 70 or so subjects in the cohort, around 14 were HAM/TSP patients, about 34 were multiple sclerosis patients, and 20 were healthy controls. The investigation overall reported the following: Across subjects, expanded clones never shared an identical CDR3 amino acid sequence, which suggests that the TCR-beta repertoires in every group were private. TCR clonal expansion was greatest in HAM/TSP patients and smallest in MS patients, who ranked below even healthy controls.

With regard to this clonotype: No cognate antigen has been identified for it. No base quality values were provided; no much bigger clone lies one nucleotide off.

The time point label, read with the paper, signifies: longitudinal time-point 1 (baseline). For unsorted PBMC libraries, 2 million PBMCs were used after storage in RNAlater at -80 degrees C until RNA extraction. Peripheral blood was subjected to Ficoll-Hypaque density gradient centrifugation to isolate PBMCs, which were then cryopreserved in liquid nitrogen. Trimming removed 0 bases from V and 9 bases from J; the gene matches leave 7 bases unexplained. The CDR3 runs 15 amino acids, cysteine and phenylalanine included. Only the CDR3 DNA is retained, 45 bases long and in frame from the first base. Reading the germline V gene (reference sequence) gives CDR1 LGHDT and CDR2 YNNKEL. cDNA synthesis used template-switch 5'RACE with a primer carrying a 10-nucleotide random unique molecular identifier tagging each TCR transcript. Each sequencing run produced over 200 million TCR-beta sequences covering 15-18 subjects. The RNeasy kit was used for extraction of total RNA. Using the KAPA Real-time Library Amplification kit, TCR-beta VDJ regions were amplified with primers for the TCR constant region and the 5'RACE anchor. A first PCR added sample indexes and Illumina adaptors, and a second PCR then raised library yield. The roughly 650 bp TCR product was size-selected on a 2% E-gel SizeSelection system after Ampure bead purification. Library quality was checked on a Bioanalyzer, concentration was measured with Qubit, and libraries were quantified with the Kapa Library Quantification kit before pooling. An Illumina HiSeq 2500 sequenced the libraries paired-end 2 x 150 bp. To increase sequence diversity, about 25-31% phiX was spiked into each library pool. The authors' pipeline ran thus. Quality-filtered reads were processed with the UMI-based MiGEC pipeline, which removed over 80% of raw TCR sequences during error correction. IMGT germline references were used for aligning VDJ genes, and each clonotype was defined as a unique CDR3 amino acid sequence together with its V-J genes. Clonal expansion, Shannon diversity and CDR3 relatedness were evaluated with VDJtools (CalcPairwiseDistances, ClusterSamples), while phylogenetic trees were built in CLCbio workbench. A clone was classed as expanded if it had 8 or more unique UMIs, a cutoff based on coefficient-of-variation modelling across technical triplicates. TCRdb ran its own pipeline on the public reads, namely fastp trimming at Q25 and MiXCR clone calling, and kept in-frame beta chains. For every CDR3 protein sequence, its rows merge into one entry that carries the most common genes and DNA. In this record, the V and J calls reflect TCRdb's handling and not the investigators' own analysis. Across this sample there are tens of thousands of distinct CDR3 sequences, with about 10% seen only once. The ten most abundant clones make up 6.5% to 8% of the sample.

The sequence derives from a male donor with HTLV-1-associated myelopathy (HAM/TSP). The rearranged chain carries TRBV3-1 and TRBJ2-1; 8 of the junction bases match TRBD2. The material sequenced was PBMCs. The sequenced DNA: TGTGCCAGCAGCCAAGACCGGGGGGGGCTAGGTGAGCAGTTCTTC. This is translated as CASSQDRGGLGEQFF.